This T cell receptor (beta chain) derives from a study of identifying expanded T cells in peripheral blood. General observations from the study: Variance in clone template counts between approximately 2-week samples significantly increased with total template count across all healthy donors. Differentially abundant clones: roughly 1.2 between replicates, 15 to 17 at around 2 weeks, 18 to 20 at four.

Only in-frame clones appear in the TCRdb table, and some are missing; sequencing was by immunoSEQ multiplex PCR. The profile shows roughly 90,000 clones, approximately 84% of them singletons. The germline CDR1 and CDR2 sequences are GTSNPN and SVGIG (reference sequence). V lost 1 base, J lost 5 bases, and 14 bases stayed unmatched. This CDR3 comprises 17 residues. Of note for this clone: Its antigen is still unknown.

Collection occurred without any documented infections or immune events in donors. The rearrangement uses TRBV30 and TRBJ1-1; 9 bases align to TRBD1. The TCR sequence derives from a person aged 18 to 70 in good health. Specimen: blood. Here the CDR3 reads CAWSANLKQGAGTEAFF. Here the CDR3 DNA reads TGTGCCTGGAGTGCAAATCTAAAACAGGGGGCTGGGACTGAAGCTTTCTTT.